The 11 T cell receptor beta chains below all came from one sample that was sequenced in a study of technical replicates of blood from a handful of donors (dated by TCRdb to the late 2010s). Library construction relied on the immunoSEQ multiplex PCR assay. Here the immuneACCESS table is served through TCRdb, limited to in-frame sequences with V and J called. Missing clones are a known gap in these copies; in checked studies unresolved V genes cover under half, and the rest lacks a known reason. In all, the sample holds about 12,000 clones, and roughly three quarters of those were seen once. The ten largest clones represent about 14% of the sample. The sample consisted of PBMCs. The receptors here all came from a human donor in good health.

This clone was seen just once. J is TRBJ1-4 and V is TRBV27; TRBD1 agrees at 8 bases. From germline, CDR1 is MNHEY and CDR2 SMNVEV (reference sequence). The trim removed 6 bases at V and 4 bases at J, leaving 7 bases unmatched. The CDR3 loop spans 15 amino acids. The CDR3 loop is CASRTQQGGNEKLFF. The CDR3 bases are TGTGCCAGCAGAACTCAACAGGGGGGTAATGAAAAACTGTTTTTT.

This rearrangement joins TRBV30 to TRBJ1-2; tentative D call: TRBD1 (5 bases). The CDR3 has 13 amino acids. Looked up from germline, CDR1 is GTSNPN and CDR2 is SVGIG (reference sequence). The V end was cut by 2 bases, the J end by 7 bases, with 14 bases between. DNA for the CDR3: TGTGCCTGGAGTATTGGAGGGGAGGGTGGCTACACCTTC. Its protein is CAWSIGGEGGYTF. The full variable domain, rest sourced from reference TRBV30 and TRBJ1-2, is SQTIHQWPATLVQPVGSPLSLECTVEGTSNPNLYWYRQAAGRGLQLLFYSVGIGQISSEVPQNLSASRPQDRQFILSSKKLLLSDSGFYLCAWSIGGEGGYTFGSGTRLTVV.

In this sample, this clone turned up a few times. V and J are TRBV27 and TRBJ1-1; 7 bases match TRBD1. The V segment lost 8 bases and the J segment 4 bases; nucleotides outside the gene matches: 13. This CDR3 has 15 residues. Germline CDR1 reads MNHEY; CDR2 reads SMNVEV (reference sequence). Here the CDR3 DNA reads TGTGCCAGCCTGAAAACAGGGGAAGTAATCACTGAAGCTTTCTTT. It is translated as CASLKTGEVITEAFF.

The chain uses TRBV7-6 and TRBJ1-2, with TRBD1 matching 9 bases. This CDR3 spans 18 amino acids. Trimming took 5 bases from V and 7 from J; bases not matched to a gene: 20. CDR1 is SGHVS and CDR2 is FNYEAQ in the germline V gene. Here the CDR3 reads CASSPTGTGRLRAFGYTF. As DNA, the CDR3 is TGTGCCAGCAGCCCCACCGGGACAGGGAGGCTACGCGCTTTTGGCTACACCTTC.

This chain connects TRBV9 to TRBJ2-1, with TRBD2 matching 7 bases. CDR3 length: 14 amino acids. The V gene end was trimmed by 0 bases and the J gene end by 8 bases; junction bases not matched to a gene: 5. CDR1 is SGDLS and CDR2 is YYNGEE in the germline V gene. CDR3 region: CASSVDAGADEQFF. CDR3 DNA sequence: TGTGCCAGCAGCGTAGATGCGGGAGCGGATGAGCAGTTCTTC.

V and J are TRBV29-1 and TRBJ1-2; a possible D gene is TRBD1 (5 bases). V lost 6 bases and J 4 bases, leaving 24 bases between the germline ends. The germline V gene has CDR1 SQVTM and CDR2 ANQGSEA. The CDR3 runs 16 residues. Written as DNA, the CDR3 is TGCAGCGTAGCGGAGGGCCCGGACACGGACCTCTATGGCTACACCTTC. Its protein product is CSVAEGPDTDLYGYTF.

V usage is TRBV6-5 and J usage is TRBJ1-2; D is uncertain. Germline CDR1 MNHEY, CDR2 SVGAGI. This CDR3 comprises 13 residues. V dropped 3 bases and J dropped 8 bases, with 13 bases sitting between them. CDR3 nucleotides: TGTGCCAGCAGTTATGGGTTTAGAGGCGGCTACACCTTC. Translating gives CASSYGFRGGYTF.

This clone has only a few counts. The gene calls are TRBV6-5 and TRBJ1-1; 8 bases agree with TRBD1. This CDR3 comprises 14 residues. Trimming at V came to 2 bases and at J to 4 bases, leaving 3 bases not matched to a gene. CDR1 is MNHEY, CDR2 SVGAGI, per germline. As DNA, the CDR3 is TGTGCCAGCAGTTACCTACAGGGGGGCACTGAAGCTTTCTTT. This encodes CASSYLQGGTEAFF.

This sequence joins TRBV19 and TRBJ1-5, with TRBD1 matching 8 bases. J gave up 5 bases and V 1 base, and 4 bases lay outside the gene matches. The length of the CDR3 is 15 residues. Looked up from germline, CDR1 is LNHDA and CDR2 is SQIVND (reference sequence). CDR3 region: CASSIGQGAYQPQHF. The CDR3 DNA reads TGTGCCAGTAGTATAGGCCAGGGGGCATATCAGCCCCAGCATTTT.

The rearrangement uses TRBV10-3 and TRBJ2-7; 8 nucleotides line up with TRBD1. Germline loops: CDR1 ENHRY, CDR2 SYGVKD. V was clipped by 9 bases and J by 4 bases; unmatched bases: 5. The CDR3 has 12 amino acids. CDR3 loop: CAIGQGGYEQYF. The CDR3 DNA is TGTGCCATAGGACAGGGCGGGTACGAGCAGTACTTC.

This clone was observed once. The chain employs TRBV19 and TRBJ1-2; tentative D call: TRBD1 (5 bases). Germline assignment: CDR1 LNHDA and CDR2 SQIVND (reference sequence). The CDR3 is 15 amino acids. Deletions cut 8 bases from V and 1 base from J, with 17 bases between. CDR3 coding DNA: TGTGCCAGTTCGGACATCGAAATATTTAACTATGGCTACACCTTC. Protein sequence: CASSDIEIFNYGYTF.